This T cell receptor (beta chain) was recorded in a study of blood T cell repertoires in COVID-19. Across the whole study: T cells, B-cell-depleted T cells, or PBMCs provided the cDNA or gDNA that served as material.

Germline V gene data show CDR1 as MDHEN and CDR2 as SYDVKM. The CDR3 loop spans 16 amino acids. V lost 6 bases, J lost 0 bases, and 12 bases lay in between. Clones were read by immunoSEQ multiplex PCR, and TCRdb kept only the in-frame ones, dropping some. Of fewer than 200,000 clones listed, 79% are singletons. This clonotype originated in a woman in her 70s in a cohort exposed to, infected with or recovered from COVID-19 (not recorded which). The rearrangement uses TRBV28 and TRBJ2-6, with D uncertain. The sample was PBMCs or T cells enriched from blood (not recorded which). CDR3 coding DNA: TGTGCCAGCAGGGCGGAAGGATCCTCTGGGGCCAACGTCCTGACTTTC. Protein: CASRAEGSSGANVLTF.